Listed here is a single T cell receptor (beta chain). What it binds is unknown. These data originate in a study of response to subunit inactivated influenza vaccine. Study results and caveats: That few new T cells are recruited by each seasonal influenza vaccination was the authors' suggestion.

TCRdb used MiXCR to reprocess the RT-PCR reads, holding one entry per CDR3 protein. The sample shows around 760,000 distinct CDR3 sequences, about 15% of them seen only once. Losses at the gene ends were 6 bases for V and 0 bases for J; bases not matched to a gene: 14. CDR1 KGHDR and CDR2 SFDVKD come from the germline V gene. The CDR3 totals 19 residues. V usage is TRBV24-1 and J usage is TRBJ2-1; 9 bases agree with TRBD1. This sequence was found in a man aged 50 to 60 who received an inactivated influenza vaccine. The sample in question was PBMCs from blood, obtained approximately 15 days before vaccination. CDR3 in amino acids: CATSPTGQGGVSSYNEQFF. The CDR3 nucleotides are TGTGCCACCAGTCCCACGGGACAGGGAGGGGTCAGCTCCTACAATGAGCAGTTCTTC.